This TCR beta chain originates from a study of OX40 agonist ivuxolimab in advanced cancers. Overall study context: Dose-escalation patients suffered from hepatocellular carcinoma, melanoma, renal cell or head and neck cancer.

CDR3 size: 13 residues. Germline V CDR1 and CDR2: SGHTS, YDEGEE. V gave up 3 bases and J gave up 8 bases, with 15 bases separating them. Generated by immunoSEQ multiplex PCR, the TCRdb table keeps only in-frame clones and is missing some. The table lists tens of thousands of clones, about 91% of them singletons, with approximately 2.5% in the top ten. Study-level results: Low normalized T-cell clonal expansion also characterized some of the nonresponders. Expanded clones belonging to CD8+ T cells outnumbered, on average, those of CD4+.

Concerning this clone: Its antigen is unidentified.

The V and J genes are TRBV5-8 and TRBJ2-7; perhaps TRBD2 as D (6 bases). Sequenced here: CD4+ or CD8+ T cells sorted from blood, sampled in a trial of the OX40 agonist ivuxolimab. The clonotype comes from an adult with an advanced solid tumor such as melanoma, head and neck, liver or kidney cancer. DNA for the CDR3: TGTGCCAGCAGCTCCGGTGGAGGGACCAAGCAGTACTTC. Its translation is CASSSGGGTKQYF.